The clone carrying this T cell receptor beta chain was counted only a few times. Source material for PBMCs was about 11 ml fresh peripheral blood. The TCR beta CDR3 regions underwent amplification using RNA transcripts as the source. Researchers ran a first-round RT-PCR on the TCR CDR3 using the HTBI primer set. MiXCR, applied by TCRdb to the multiplex PCR reads, yields one record per CDR3 protein. The sample has 400,000 to 550,000 distinct CDR3 sequences; approximately 25% are singletons. This sample is part of a study of T cells in Graves' hyperthyroidism and ophthalmopathy. Trimming removed 5 bases from V and 3 bases from J, with 14 bases in between. Germline V gives CDR1 SGHTA, CDR2 FQGNSA. CDR3 size: 14 residues.

The clonotype originates from a woman in her twenties or thirties with Graves' ophthalmopathy. Specimen: blood. The V and J genes are TRBV7-2 and TRBJ2-7; the D gene is possibly TRBD2 (6 bases). In DNA, the CDR3 is TGTGCCAGCAGCACGGGGGACGGAGACTACGAGCAGTACTTC. Protein product: CASSTGDGDYEQYF.